A single sample gave rise to the 19 T cell receptor beta chains below, sequenced in a study of control samples from healthy donors and cancer patients. Clones were sequenced by immunoSEQ multiplex PCR, and TCRdb holds only the in-frame ones, with some missing. Of about 180,000 clones in the sample, about 92% were seen once. The specimen was blood. The receptors here all came from a man aged 25 to 40 in good health.

This chain links TRBV5-1 with TRBJ2-7; 8 positions agree with TRBD1. V gave up 1 base and J gave up 6 bases; unmatched junction bases: 15. The CDR3 length is 17 residues. Germline CDR1 reads SGHRS; CDR2 reads YFSETQ. The CDR3 spells CASSLWAPGQEATEQYF. CDR3 DNA: TGCGCCAGCAGCTTGTGGGCTCCGGGACAGGAAGCCACCGAGCAGTACTTC.

V and J are TRBV5-6 and TRBJ1-2, with 7 bases matching TRBD1. Germline V gene lookup returns CDR1 SGHDT and CDR2 YYEEEE. The CDR3 loop spans 16 amino acids. With V trimmed by 3 bases and J by 1 base, 9 bases remained unmatched. The CDR3 DNA reads TGTGCCAGCAGCTCCCGGGACAGAGACCTTAACTATGGCTACACCTTC. Amino acids: CASSSRDRDLNYGYTF. Combining the CDR3 with reference TRBV5-6 and TRBJ1-2 gives the whole variable domain DAGVTQSPTHLIKTRGQQVTLRCSPKSGHDTVSWYQQALGQGPQFIFQYYEEEERQRGNFPDRFSGHQFPNYSSELNVNALLLGDSALYLCASSSRDRDLNYGYTFGSGTRLTVV.

This chain's CDR3 is CASSGTVGAGEQYF. The CDR3 DNA reads TGTGCCAGCAGCGGAACAGTTGGGGCCGGCGAGCAGTACTTC. The chain combines TRBV11-2 with TRBJ2-7; a possible D gene is TRBD1 (5 bases). CDR1 is SGHAT, CDR2 FQNNGV, per germline. V was trimmed by 5 bases and J by 6 bases, leaving 17 bases between them. The CDR3 sequence is 14 residues long.

This chain connects TRBV9 to TRBJ1-1, with TRBD1 as a possible D gene (6 bases). The V gene lost 4 bases and the J gene lost 0 bases, with 16 bases spanning the gap. This CDR3 region has 16 residues. CDR1 and CDR2 from the germline V gene are SGDLS and YYNGEE. The DNA for the CDR3 is TGTGCCAGCAGCTCCAAGGACAGCTTCTTGAACACTGAAGCTTTCTTT. Translating gives CASSSKDSFLNTEAFF.

The genes are TRBV7-2 and TRBJ1-1; 8 bases agree with TRBD1. Germline V gene lookup returns CDR1 SGHTA and CDR2 FQGNSA. V was clipped by 5 bases and J by 5 bases; unmatched bases: 4. The CDR3 spans 13 residues. The DNA for the CDR3 is TGTGCCAGCAGCGTACAGGGGGGAACTGAAGCTTTCTTT. Translation gives CASSVQGGTEAFF.

In its sample, this clone was seen once. The J gene is TRBJ2-5, the V gene TRBV11-2, with TRBD2 matching over 7 bases. With 6 bases clipped from V and 5 bases from J, the junction kept 12 bases outside the gene matches. Per the germline V gene, CDR1 is SGHAT and CDR2 is FQNNGV. The CDR3 loop spans 15 amino acids. The DNA for the CDR3 is TGTGCCAGCAGTCCGACCCTAGTGGGGGGGGAGACCCAGTACTTC. Encoded protein: CASSPTLVGGETQYF.

This clone occurred once. CDR3 sequence: CASSPNYSGNTIYF. In DNA form, the CDR3 reads TGTGCCAGCAGCCCCAACTACTCCGGAAACACCATATATTTT. This chain connects TRBV7-8 to TRBJ1-3; D remains ambiguous. V lost 5 bases and J lost 4, with 12 bases in between. The germline V gene has CDR1 SGHVS and CDR2 FQNEAQ. The length of the CDR3 is 14 residues.

The genes are TRBV19 and TRBJ1-1; TRBD1 matches 11 bases. There are 12 residues in the CDR3. After removal of 3 bases from V and 11 bases from J, the junction contained 2 bases not matched to a gene. Germline lookup yields CDR1 LNHDA and CDR2 SQIVND (reference sequence). The CDR3 loop reads CASSIGTGGAFF. CDR3 coding DNA: TGTGCCAGTAGTATTGGGACAGGGGGGGCTTTCTTT.

About this clone itself: One end of the junction is discordant with germline, which a read error may explain. The chain recombines TRBV7-6 with TRBJ2-7; D unclear. CDR1 is SGHVS, CDR2 FNYEAQ, per germline. The CDR3 is 13 residues long. This CDR3 is CASSLGRPYERYF. CDR3 nucleotide sequence: TGTGCCAGCAGCTTAGGGCGGCCCTACGAGCGGTACTTC. Combining the CDR3 with reference TRBV7-6 and TRBJ2-7 gives the whole variable domain GAGVSQSPRYKVTKRGQDVALRCDPISGHVSLYWYRQALGQGPEFLTYFNYEAQQDKSGLPNDRFSAERPEGSISTLTIQRTEQRDSAMYRCASSLGRPYERYFGPGTRLTVT.

This clone was observed a single time. The chain combines TRBV5-1 with TRBJ1-5; D gene unclear. Deletions cut 3 bases from V and 3 bases from J, with 7 bases between. This CDR3 contains 13 residues. Per germline, CDR1 SGHRS and CDR2 YFSETQ. The DNA of the CDR3 is TGCGCCAGCAGCTCGGGAGACAATCAGCCCCAGCATTTT. Translating gives CASSSGDNQPQHF.

V and J are TRBV5-1 and TRBJ2-1, with TRBD2 matching 7 bases. Trimming removed 4 bases from V and 4 bases from J; junction bases left unmatched: 11. The CDR3 covers 16 residues. Looked up from germline, CDR1 is SGHRS and CDR2 is YFSETQ. CDR3 in amino acids: CASSPTLAGDYNEQFF. The CDR3 DNA is TGCGCCAGCAGCCCAACCCTCGCGGGAGATTACAATGAGCAGTTCTTC.

The chain couples TRBV28 to TRBJ2-7, with D perhaps given as TRBD1 or TRBD2 (5 bases each). Germline assignment: CDR1 MDHEN and CDR2 SYDVKM. Trimming took 3 bases from V and 7 from J, leaving 22 bases between them. This CDR3 has 16 amino acids. DNA of the CDR3: TGTGCCAGCAGTTTTCCCACCCCGGGGCGCAGAGGAGAGCAGTACTTC. Residues: CASSFPTPGRRGEQYF.

The chain combines TRBV7-2 with TRBJ2-7, with no clear D. Germline V gene lookup returns CDR1 SGHTA and CDR2 FQGNSA. The CDR3 sequence is 15 residues long. Trimming stripped 2 bases from V and 0 bases from J, with 11 bases between. The CDR3 sequence is CASSLYGPSSYEQYF. For the CDR3, the DNA is TGTGCCAGCAGCTTATACGGGCCGAGCTCCTACGAGCAGTACTTC.

The gene calls are TRBV5-4 and TRBJ2-5; D is unclear. The germline gives CDR1 SGHNT, CDR2 YYREEE (reference sequence). V was pared by 1 base and J by 1 base, with 11 bases between. This CDR3 has 15 amino acids. The CDR3 is CASSLWAYSQETQYF. For the CDR3, the DNA is TGTGCCAGCAGCTTGTGGGCCTATTCCCAAGAGACCCAGTACTTC. Drawing the rest from reference TRBV5-4 and TRBJ2-5, the complete variable domain is ETGVTQSPTHLIKTRGQQVTLRCSSQSGHNTVSWYQQALGQGPQFIFQYYREEENGRGNFPPRFSGLQFPNYSSELNVNALELDDSALYLCASSLWAYSQETQYFGPGTRLLVL.

The gene calls are TRBV18 and TRBJ1-2; D remains ambiguous. Germline-derived CDR1 and CDR2 are KGHSH and LQKENI. CDR3 length: 13 residues. Trimming left V 0 bases short and J 8 bases short, with 10 bases between. The DNA of the CDR3 is TGTGCCAGCTCACCACCTCTTGAGGGAGGCTACACCTTC. Residues: CASSPPLEGGYTF. Using reference TRBV18 and TRBJ1-2 for the parts outside the CDR3, the full variable domain is NAGVMQNPRHLVRRRGQEARLRCSPMKGHSHVYWYRQLPEEGLKFMVYLQKENIIDESGMPKERFSAEFPKEGPSILRIQQVVRGDSAAYFCASSPPLEGGYTFGSGTRLTVV.

This CDR3 reads CASSYNMGTEAFF. CDR3 nucleotides: TGTGCCAGCAGTTACAATATGGGCACTGAAGCTTTCTTT. V is TRBV6-2 or TRBV6-3 and J is TRBJ1-1; no clear D. The CDR3 runs 13 residues. V was trimmed by 2 bases and J by 4 bases, leaving 8 bases between them. The germline V gene has CDR1 MNHEY and CDR2 SVGEGT.

The chain combines TRBV9 with TRBJ2-5, with D possibly matching TRBD2 (5 bases). With 4 bases removed from V and 5 bases from J, the gap between germline ends came to 12 bases. Germline assignment: CDR1 SGDLS and CDR2 YYNGEE. The CDR3 spans 13 residues. The CDR3 sequence: CASSFGLGETQYF. CDR3 nucleotide sequence: TGTGCCAGCAGCTTTGGACTGGGGGAGACCCAGTACTTC.

This chain links TRBV19 with TRBJ1-6; D unresolved. CDR1 LNHDA and CDR2 SQIVND come from the germline V gene (reference sequence). This CDR3 is 14 amino acids long. V was trimmed by 3 bases and J by 11 bases, leaving 14 bases between them. CDR3 amino acids: CASSIRPRTPPLHF. Here the CDR3 DNA reads TGTGCCAGTAGTATTCGGCCACGCACCCCACCCCTCCACTTT.

V usage is TRBV27 and J usage is TRBJ1-1; 7 nucleotides line up with TRBD1. V was pared by 5 bases and J by 3 bases, with 3 bases of the junction left unmatched. CDR3 length: 13 amino acids. Looked up from germline, CDR1 is MNHEY and CDR2 is SMNVEV (reference sequence). CDR3 protein: CASSQGGHTEAFF. Written as DNA, the CDR3 is TGTGCCAGCAGTCAGGGGGGGCACACTGAAGCTTTCTTT.